Below are 18 T cell receptor beta chains sequenced from a single sample in a study of blood T cell repertoires in COVID-19 (dated by TCRdb to 2018 to 2020). The library came from the immunoSEQ multiplex PCR assay. Drawn from immuneACCESS, this table holds only the in-frame rearrangements with V and J called that TCRdb kept. Clones are partly lost; checked studies trace under half to an unresolved V gene and leave the rest unexplained. A total of about 530,000 clones appear in this sample, 85% to 90% of them only once. The ten largest clones capture under 8.5% of the sample. Sample: peripheral blood. The receptors were gathered from a woman in her forties or fifties with COVID-19, enrolled during active disease.

This clone showed up just once. The chain combines TRBV30 with TRBJ1-1; unclear D gene. The CDR3 spans 11 residues. Trimming shortened V by 4 bases and J by 8 bases, and 11 bases separated the two germline ends. Germline loops: CDR1 GTSNPN, CDR2 SVGIG (reference sequence). CDR3 sequence: CAWTSPREAFF. The CDR3 nucleotides read TGTGCCTGGACCTCCCCGCGGGAAGCTTTCTTT.

This clone was recorded only once. The chain couples TRBV4-1 to TRBJ2-3, with D perhaps TRBD2 (5 bases). With 4 bases removed from V and 2 bases from J, the gap between germline ends came to 16 bases. Germline CDR1 is MGHRA and CDR2 is YSYEKL. The CDR3 spans 16 residues. The CDR3 protein is CASSPRGSGLTDTQYF. The CDR3 DNA sequence: TGCGCCAGCAGCCCAAGAGGGAGCGGCCTCACAGATACGCAGTATTTT.

This chain links TRBV4-1 with TRBJ1-6; D remains unclear. This CDR3 is 15 amino acids long. V was trimmed by 1 base and J by 10 bases, leaving 14 bases between them. Germline V gene lookup returns CDR1 MGHRA and CDR2 YSYEKL. CDR3 in DNA: TGCGCCAGCAGCCAAGTCGCCGGGGTCAGGTCACCCCTCCACTTT. This codes for CASSQVAGVRSPLHF.

The chain has TRBV6-1 and TRBJ2-6; D not certain. Per the germline V gene, CDR1 is MNHNS and CDR2 is SASEGT. V lost 2 bases and J 4 bases, leaving 15 bases between the germline ends. The CDR3 is 17 residues long. The CDR3 DNA is TGTGCCAGCAGTGAACTCACTCCTCGGGTAGGGGCCAACGTCCTGACTTTC. It translates to CASSELTPRVGANVLTF.

The J gene is TRBJ2-5, the V gene TRBV7-9; tentatively, D is TRBD1 (6 bases). The CDR3 totals 13 residues. Germline-derived CDR1 and CDR2 are SEHNR and FQNEAQ (reference sequence). V was cut by 3 bases and J by 4 bases, with 9 bases left in between. The CDR3 region has the DNA TGTGCCAGCAGCTTCGGGACACCAGAGACCCAGTACTTC. This sequence encodes CASSFGTPETQYF.

J is TRBJ2-2 and V is TRBV27, with D tentatively TRBD2 (6 bases). The germline gives CDR1 MNHEY, CDR2 SMNVEV (reference sequence). The CDR3 loop spans 18 amino acids. V lost 4 bases to trimming and J lost 4 bases, with 22 bases between them. CDR3 amino acids: CASSSARAGWGITGELFF. CDR3 sequence (DNA): TGTGCCAGCAGTTCCGCCCGGGCGGGGTGGGGTATCACCGGGGAGCTGTTTTTT.

The V and J genes are TRBV14 and TRBJ1-2, with a possible D match to TRBD1 (5 bases). Germline CDR1 SGHDN, CDR2 FVKESK. The CDR3 sequence is 16 residues long. Trimming took 4 bases from V and 6 from J, leaving 21 bases between them. The CDR3 DNA reads TGTGCCAGCAGCCCTCTGAAGGTCGAGGGGAGGGATGGCTACACCTTC. This translates into CASSPLKVEGRDGYTF.

The V and J genes are TRBV30 and TRBJ1-3; 7 bases map to TRBD1. Per germline, CDR1 GTSNPN and CDR2 SVGIG (reference sequence). After removal of 2 bases from V and 1 base from J, the junction contained 8 bases not matched to a gene. The CDR3 sequence is 16 residues long. CDR3 sequence (DNA): TGTGCCTGGAGTAGCGGACAGGCCTTTTCTGGAAACACCATATATTTT. Amino acid sequence: CAWSSGQAFSGNTIYF.

The genes are TRBV3-1 (or the pseudogene TRBV3-2) and TRBJ1-1; the D is unclear. CDR1 and CDR2 (germline): LGHDT, YNNKEL (reference sequence). The CDR3 totals 12 residues. Trimming cost V 10 bases and J 1 base, with 10 bases left between them. The DNA for the CDR3 is TGTGCCACCGGGTGGAGGAACACTGAAGCTTTCTTT. Translated: CATGWRNTEAFF.

The CDR3 nucleotides are TGTGCCAGCAGCCAAGATAGGGGGCCGGGACAGGCTACGGATACGCAGTATTTT. Translation gives CASSQDRGPGQATDTQYF. The chain uses TRBV14 and TRBJ2-3; 8 nucleotides agree with TRBD1. The trim removed 0 bases at V and 6 bases at J, leaving 14 bases unmatched. Germline V gene lookup returns CDR1 SGHDN and CDR2 FVKESK. The CDR3 consists of 18 residues. Supplemented by reference TRBV14 and TRBJ2-3, the full variable domain reads EAGVTQFPSHSVIEKGQTVTLRCDPISGHDNLYWYRRVMGKEIKFLLHFVKESKQDESGMPNNRFLAERTGGTYSTLKVQPAELEDSGVYFCASSQDRGPGQATDTQYFGPGTRLTVL.

The rearrangement joins TRBV28 to TRBJ1-1, with D possibly TRBD1 on 5 matching bases. V lost 5 bases, J lost 5 bases, and 21 bases lay in between. The CDR3 totals 16 residues. CDR1 and CDR2 from the germline V gene are MDHEN and SYDVKM. The CDR3 region is CASSPLGAGRKTEAFF. DNA for the CDR3: TGTGCCAGCAGTCCCCTAGGGGCAGGGAGGAAAACTGAAGCTTTCTTT.

The rearrangement uses TRBV30 and TRBJ1-1; no definite D call. The V end was cut by 8 bases, the J end by 1 base, with 11 bases between. This CDR3 contains 12 residues. Germline V gene data show CDR1 as GTSNPN and CDR2 as SVGIG (reference sequence). CDR3 protein: CARRSGNTEAFF. Here the CDR3 DNA reads TGTGCCCGCAGATCGGGGAACACTGAAGCTTTCTTT.

The chain uses TRBV7-9 and TRBJ2-2, with TRBD2 matching over 9 bases. The ends lost 5 bases at V and 1 base at J; junction bases unmatched: 2. The CDR3 loop spans 15 amino acids. The germline V gene encodes CDR1 SEHNR and CDR2 FQNEAQ (reference sequence). CDR3 sequence reads: CASSHSGGNTGELFF. The DNA of the CDR3 is TGTGCCAGCAGCCATAGCGGGGGGAACACCGGGGAGCTGTTTTTT.

The genes are TRBV6-5 and TRBJ2-3, with 11 bases fitting TRBD1. Germline V gene lookup returns CDR1 MNHEY and CDR2 SVGAGI. V shed 8 bases, J shed 4 bases, and the junction held 5 bases outside the gene matches. CDR3 length: 14 amino acids. CDR3 DNA: TGTGCCAGCCGCGGGACAGGGGGAGCAGATACGCAGTATTTT. This sequence encodes CASRGTGGADTQYF.

The gene calls are TRBV18 and TRBJ2-6, with 7 positions matching TRBD1. The V gene end was trimmed by 6 bases and the J gene end by 3 bases; junction bases not matched to a gene: 11. The length of the CDR3 is 17 residues. In germline, CDR1 is KGHSH, CDR2 LQKENI. CDR3 bases: TGTGCCAGCTCCCAAAGACAGGGCGGAAGTGGGGCCAACGTCCTGACTTTC. This codes for CASSQRQGGSGANVLTF.

The chain combines TRBV5-4 with TRBJ1-3, with 10 positions matching TRBD1. Trimming cost V 5 bases and J 7 bases; bases outside gene matches: 3. CDR1 is SGHNT, CDR2 YYREEE, per germline (reference sequence). The CDR3 is 13 residues long. The CDR3 sequence is CASRPGQGNTIYF. CDR3 DNA sequence: TGTGCCAGCAGACCGGGACAGGGGAACACCATATATTTT.

The CDR3 protein is CASSLDPSVTNEKLFF. Here the CDR3 DNA reads TGTGCCAGCAGCTTGGACCCCTCAGTAACTAATGAAAAACTGTTTTTT. This chain joins TRBV5-4 and TRBJ1-4; no reliable D call. The V end lost 0 bases, the J end lost 1 base, and 10 bases lay between the germline ends. The CDR3 has 16 residues. Germline loops: CDR1 SGHNT, CDR2 YYREEE (reference sequence).

The chain recombines TRBV7-9 with TRBJ2-7, with D possibly TRBD2 on 5 matching bases. Trimming cost V 5 bases and J 6 bases, with 14 bases left between them. Germline V gene lookup returns CDR1 SEHNR and CDR2 FQNEAQ (reference sequence). The CDR3 covers 13 residues. The CDR3 loop reads CASSPTRAGEQYF. CDR3 sequence (DNA): TGTGCCAGCAGCCCTACGCGGGCAGGCGAGCAGTACTTC.